These 27 T cell receptor beta chains share one sample of origin, sequenced in a study of cytomegalovirus exposure and HLA in healthy donors. Profiling relied on immunoSEQ multiplex PCR, and the TCRdb table lists in-frame clones only, not all of them. The sample carries 65,000 or so clones, about 94% recorded once. The sequencing input was PBMCs. The receptors here all came from a man aged 18 to 30 in good health and CMV-seropositive.

The chain has TRBV11-2 and TRBJ1-1; maybe TRBD1 (6 bases). Germline CDR1 and CDR2: SGHAT and FQNNGV. The CDR3 has 15 residues. Trimming removed 5 bases at V and 5 bases at J, with 18 bases between. The CDR3 region is CASSRQMGAGTEAFF. The CDR3 DNA reads TGTGCCAGCAGCCGACAAATGGGGGCAGGAACTGAAGCTTTCTTT.

The chain employs TRBV2 and TRBJ1-2, with 11 nucleotides matching TRBD1. This CDR3 region has 14 residues. The germline V gene has CDR1 SNHLY and CDR2 FYNNEI. The V segment lost 6 bases and the J segment 7 bases; nucleotides outside the gene matches: 7. The CDR3 DNA reads as TGTGCCAGCAGGAGAGGACAGGGGGCTGGTGGCTACACCTTC. It is translated as CASRRGQGAGGYTF.

J is TRBJ2-1 and V is TRBV6-6, with 9 nucleotides matching TRBD1. Germline values: CDR1 MNHNY, CDR2 SVGAGI (reference sequence). The CDR3 consists of 16 residues. Trimming took 4 bases from V and 2 from J; bases not matched to a gene: 6. CDR3 coding DNA: TGTGCCAGCAGTTCTCCGGGACAGGGCCCCTACAATGAGCAGTTCTTC. The encoded protein is CASSSPGQGPYNEQFF.

The chain employs TRBV5-1 and TRBJ1-2; TRBD1 matches 8 bases. CDR1 is SGHRS, CDR2 YFSETQ, per germline. The ends lost 2 bases at V and 1 base at J; junction bases unmatched: 4. The CDR3 contains 15 residues. The CDR3 is CASSLGQGINYGYTF. CDR3 in DNA: TGCGCCAGCAGCTTAGGACAGGGCATTAACTATGGCTACACCTTC.

The chain is built from TRBV12-5 and TRBJ1-4; 8 bases line up with TRBD1. From germline, CDR1 is LGHNT and CDR2 FRNRAP. This CDR3 contains 15 residues. J was trimmed by 8 bases and V by 1 base; bases with no gene match: 6. The CDR3 loop reads CASGLGQGAREKLFF. The CDR3 DNA sequence: TGTGCTAGTGGTTTGGGGCAGGGGGCACGGGAAAAACTGTTTTTT.

The rearrangement uses TRBV6-6 and TRBJ1-2; no definite D call. The V gene lost 5 bases and the J gene lost 4 bases, with 11 bases spanning the gap. This CDR3 region has 13 residues. Germline V gene data show CDR1 as MNHNY and CDR2 as SVGAGI (reference sequence). This CDR3 reads CASSVRDGYGYTF. The CDR3 bases are TGTGCCAGCAGTGTCCGGGATGGCTATGGCTACACCTTC.

The chain has TRBV7-2 and TRBJ2-7; TRBD2 agrees at 7 bases. There are 17 residues in the CDR3. Germline V lookup: CDR1 SGHTA, CDR2 FQGNSA. J gave up 2 bases and V 2 bases, and 12 bases lay outside the gene matches. The CDR3 is CASSLTAVAGLAYEQYF. CDR3 nucleotides: TGTGCCAGCAGCTTAACGGCGGTAGCGGGCTTAGCCTACGAGCAGTACTTC.

The chain uses TRBV18 and TRBJ1-5; 8 positions match TRBD1. V was pared by 3 bases and J by 4 bases, with 5 bases of the junction left unmatched. This CDR3 region has 15 residues. Germline CDR1 and CDR2: KGHSH and LQKENI. CDR3 protein: CASSPETGANQPQHF. The CDR3 region has the DNA TGTGCCAGCTCACCCGAGACAGGGGCGAATCAGCCCCAGCATTTT.

J is TRBJ2-3 and V is TRBV27, with D possibly TRBD2 on 7 matching bases. The CDR3 loop spans 16 amino acids. V gave up 4 bases and J gave up 6 bases, with 20 bases separating them. The germline CDR1 and CDR2 sequences are MNHEY and SMNVEV (reference sequence). CDR3 bases: TGTGCCAGCAGTTCCCCCCGGGGGGCATTTGTTGATACGCAGTATTTT. Translating it yields CASSSPRGAFVDTQYF.

This chain uses TRBV30 with TRBJ2-7; unclear D gene. Germline V lookup: CDR1 GTSNPN, CDR2 SVGIG (reference sequence). The V end lost 3 bases, the J end lost 4 bases, and 10 bases lay between the germline ends. The CDR3 covers 12 residues. The CDR3 nucleotides are TGTGCCTGGAGGGCGGCCGGGTACGAGCAGTACTTC. Amino acids: CAWRAAGYEQYF.

The chain employs TRBV10-1 and TRBJ2-1; 9 nucleotides agree with TRBD2. Germline assignment: CDR1 WNHNN and CDR2 SYGVQD (reference sequence). The CDR3 runs to 13 residues. J gave up 9 bases and V 5 bases, and 5 bases lay outside the gene matches. In nucleotides, the CDR3 is TGCGCCAGCAGTCGGGGACTAGCTGGTGAGCAGTTCTTC. It codes for CASSRGLAGEQFF.

The chain links TRBV6-5 to TRBJ2-3; unclear D gene. The V end lost 6 bases, the J end lost 0 bases, and 7 bases lay between the germline ends. This CDR3 is built from 13 residues. From germline, CDR1 is MNHEY and CDR2 SVGAGI. CDR3 in DNA: TGTGCCAGCAGATCCGGGAGCACAGATACGCAGTATTTT. It is translated as CASRSGSTDTQYF.

This sequence joins TRBV6-5 and TRBJ1-1; the D gene is possibly TRBD1 (6 bases). This CDR3 contains 13 residues. The V gene lost 6 bases and the J gene lost 4 bases, with 12 bases spanning the gap. CDR1 MNHEY and CDR2 SVGAGI come from the germline V gene. The CDR3 DNA follows: TGTGCCAGCAGAAAAGGGGGTTCCACTGAAGCTTTCTTT. It codes for CASRKGGSTEAFF.

The rearrangement joins TRBV11-2 to TRBJ1-1; D is perhaps TRBD1 (5 bases). Trimming shortened V by 8 bases and J by 0 bases, and 10 bases separated the two germline ends. The germline V gene has CDR1 SGHAT and CDR2 FQNNGV. The length of the CDR3 is 13 residues. The CDR3 DNA reads as TGTGCCAGCCGGCCAGGGCTGAACACTGAAGCTTTCTTT. This gives the protein CASRPGLNTEAFF.

The chain has TRBV7-9 and TRBJ1-5, with TRBD1 matching over 9 bases. J was trimmed by 3 bases and V by 6 bases; bases with no gene match: 3. CDR3 size: 14 residues. Germline V gives CDR1 SEHNR, CDR2 FQNEAQ (reference sequence). The CDR3 region has the DNA TGTGCCAGCAGAAAACAGGGGGCCAATCAGCCCCAGCATTTT. This sequence encodes CASRKQGANQPQHF.

This clone was recorded once. V gene TRBV11-2 combines with J gene TRBJ1-1; D perhaps matches TRBD1 (6 bases). CDR3 length: 15 amino acids. Germline CDR1 SGHAT, CDR2 FQNNGV. V dropped 5 bases and J dropped 12 bases, with 25 bases sitting between them. In DNA form, the CDR3 reads TGTGCCAGCAGCGTTTCCGCTACAGGGCAGACTGGTCCTTTCTTT. Residues: CASSVSATGQTGPFF.

The gene calls are TRBV6-6 and TRBJ1-1; TRBD1 matches 8 bases. This CDR3 is 15 amino acids long. Germline assignment: CDR1 MNHNY and CDR2 SVGAGI (reference sequence). V dropped 10 bases and J dropped 2; count of bases not matched to a gene: 12. CDR3 in amino acids: CATARGQAINTEAFF. The CDR3 nucleotides read TGTGCCACCGCTAGGGGACAGGCGATAAACACTGAAGCTTTCTTT.

The chain uses TRBV4-1 and TRBJ1-5, with 7 bases that match TRBD1. CDR3 size: 17 residues. V shed 4 bases, J shed 1 base, and the junction held 10 bases outside the gene matches. The germline gives CDR1 MGHRA, CDR2 YSYEKL. The CDR3 loop is CASSPNTGQLSNQPQHF. The CDR3 DNA sequence: TGCGCCAGCAGCCCCAACACGGGACAGCTAAGCAATCAGCCCCAGCATTTT.

The chain combines TRBV4-1 with TRBJ2-7; D may be TRBD1 (6 bases). The CDR3 totals 15 residues. CDR1 MGHRA and CDR2 YSYEKL come from the germline V gene. Trimming stripped 0 bases from V and 2 bases from J, with 11 bases between. The CDR3 DNA reads TGCGCCAGCAGCCAAGATCCAGGGGTTGCCTACGAGCAGTACTTC. It translates to CASSQDPGVAYEQYF.

In this sample, this clone turned up once. The V gene is TRBV4-2, the J gene TRBJ1-5; TRBD1 is a possible D gene (6 bases). CDR3 size: 17 residues. V was clipped by 1 base and J by 4 bases, with 17 bases between them. The germline V gene encodes CDR1 LGHNA and CDR2 YNFKEQ. DNA of the CDR3: TGTGCCAGCAGCCAAGGTCGGGGGGGGCCGGGGAATCAGCCCCAGCATTTT. This codes for CASSQGRGGPGNQPQHF.

The CDR3 protein is CASGEMLRRTEAFF. CDR3 nucleotide sequence: TGTGCCAGCGGGGAAATGCTTCGGAGGACTGAAGCTTTCTTT. This rearrangement joins TRBV2 to TRBJ1-1; D gene unclear. V lost 8 bases, J lost 5 bases, and 18 bases lay in between. The germline V gene encodes CDR1 SNHLY and CDR2 FYNNEI. The CDR3 has 14 residues.

The rearrangement links TRBV28 to TRBJ1-5; D is ambiguous. The CDR3 loop spans 14 amino acids. Trimming left V 0 bases short and J 6 bases short, with 9 bases between. CDR1 is MDHEN and CDR2 is SYDVKM in the germline V gene. The CDR3 DNA is TGTGCCAGCAGTTTATGGGAGGGCTCTCAGCCCCAGCATTTT. It is translated as CASSLWEGSQPQHF.

The V and J genes are TRBV19 and TRBJ2-5; 10 nucleotides align to TRBD1. Germline CDR1 is LNHDA and CDR2 is SQIVND (reference sequence). This CDR3 is 15 amino acids long. Trimming removed 10 bases from V and 2 bases from J; junction bases left unmatched: 10. CDR3 amino acids: CATSPWTGGQETQYF. CDR3 sequence (DNA): TGTGCCACCTCACCCTGGACAGGGGGACAAGAGACCCAGTACTTC.

Only one count was recorded for this clone. J is TRBJ1-5 and V is TRBV12-5; 7 nucleotides match TRBD1. The CDR3 consists of 17 residues. V shed 2 bases and J 2 bases; nucleotides not matched to a gene: 9. The germline V gene encodes CDR1 LGHNT and CDR2 FRNRAP. The CDR3 reads CASGLSWDSGGNQPQHF. The DNA for the CDR3 is TGTGCTAGTGGTTTGAGCTGGGACAGTGGGGGCAATCAGCCCCAGCATTTT. Using reference TRBV12-5 and TRBJ1-5 for the parts outside the CDR3, the full variable domain is DARVTQTPRHKVTEMGQEVTMRCQPILGHNTVFWYRQTMMQGLELLAYFRNRAPLDDSGMPKDRFSAEMPDATLATLKIQPSEPRDSAVYFCASGLSWDSGGNQPQHFGDGTRLSIL.

The chain carries TRBV28 and TRBJ2-3; the match to TRBD1 covers 7 bases. The CDR3 is 16 amino acids. Germline CDR1 MDHEN, CDR2 SYDVKM. V was pared by 1 base and J by 4 bases, with 8 bases of the junction left unmatched. The CDR3 DNA reads as TGTGCCAGCAGTTTATCGCCAGGGGGTATGTCAGATACGCAGTATTTT. This codes for CASSLSPGGMSDTQYF.

This clone was seen a few times. This chain uses TRBV6-4 with TRBJ2-3, with 10 bases identical to TRBD2. Per the germline V gene, CDR1 is MRHNA and CDR2 is SNTAGT. J was trimmed by 4 bases and V by 3 bases; bases with no gene match: 4. This CDR3 comprises 15 residues. CDR3 sequence reads: CASSEAGGSADTQYF. The CDR3 region has the DNA TGTGCCAGCAGTGAAGCGGGAGGGAGCGCAGATACGCAGTATTTT.

In its sample, this clone was seen once. The chain is built from TRBV21-1 and TRBJ1-5; the table gives TRBD1 as D, unverified against the DNA. TRBV21-1 is classified as a pseudogene. There are 16 residues in the CDR3. CDR3 protein: CASSERDSGSNQPQHF. The CDR3 DNA follows: TGTGCCAGCAGCGAACGGGACAGTGGTAGCAATCAGCCCCAGCATTTT.